The TCR beta chain described here comes from a study of shared T cell receptors in the human thymus. TCRdb's table, derived via immunoSEQ multiplex PCR, lists solely in-frame clones and lacks some. The sample records some 720,000 clones, roughly 90% being singletons. These data were also filed under a second study, of human thymus T cells. That source reports: Donor material was obtained from healthy Finnish infants undergoing corrective surgery for congenital heart defects. It was from resections taken during corrective heart surgery that the thymus tissue came. Biased V and J segment usage appeared in thymus and peripheral blood. Unrelated individuals reportedly shared highly overlapping thymic TCR repertoires.

The specimen sequenced was thymocytes. The sequence was collected from a boy under two years old with a congenital heart defect.

The CDR3: CASGLGLVAEQYF. The CDR3 DNA reads as TGTGCTAGTGGTTTGGGTCTAGTAGCCGAGCAGTACTTC. The chain combines TRBV12-5 with TRBJ2-7; D gene unclear. V lost 1 base, J lost 6 bases, and 10 bases lay in between. The CDR3 totals 13 residues. CDR1 is LGHNT and CDR2 is FRNRAP in the germline V gene.